This TCR beta chain appears in the sequencing data of a study of blood T cell repertoires in COVID-19. Study members were between about 18 and 95 years old and lived in about two dozen US regions. Clinical history reported by participants formed the basis on which cohorts were assigned. The study counted Cohort 3 donors as recovered given two negative PCRs, clearance, or symptom resolution. The count of this clone is one. Sequenced by immunoSEQ multiplex PCR; TCRdb stores in-frame clones only, minus some. The data contain more than 400,000 clones, around 91% of them singletons. Germline-derived CDR1 and CDR2 are SGHRS and YFSETQ. This CDR3 contains 15 residues. Trimming stripped 4 bases from V and 4 bases from J, with 18 bases between.

Sequenced material: PBMCs or T cells enriched from blood (not recorded which). The TCR comes from a man aged 18 to 29 who had recovered from COVID-19. This chain uses TRBV5-1 with TRBJ2-7; D is possibly TRBD2 (6 bases). The CDR3 reads CASSVDLGGSYEQYF. The CDR3 DNA is TGCGCCAGCAGCGTGGATTTGGGGGGTTCTTACGAGCAGTACTTC.